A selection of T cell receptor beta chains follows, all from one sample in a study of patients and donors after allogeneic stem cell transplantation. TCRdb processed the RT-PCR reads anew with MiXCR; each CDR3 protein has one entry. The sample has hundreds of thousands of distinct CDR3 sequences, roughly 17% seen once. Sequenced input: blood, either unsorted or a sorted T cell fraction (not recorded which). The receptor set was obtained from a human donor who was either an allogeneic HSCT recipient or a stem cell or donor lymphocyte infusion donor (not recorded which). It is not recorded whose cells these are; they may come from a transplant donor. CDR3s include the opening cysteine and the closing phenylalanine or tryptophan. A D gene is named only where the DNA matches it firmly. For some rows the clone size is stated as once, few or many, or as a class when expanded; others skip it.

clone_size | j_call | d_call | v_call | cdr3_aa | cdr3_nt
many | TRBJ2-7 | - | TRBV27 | CASSYSPGPKRSQYF | TGTGCCAGCAGTTACTCTCCGGGACCAAAAAGAAGCCAGTACTTC
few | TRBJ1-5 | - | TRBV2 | CASSDRIGVQPQHF | TGTGCCAGCAGTGACAGGATAGGGGTTCAGCCCCAGCATTTT
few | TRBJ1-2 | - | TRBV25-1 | CASSKGVGNYGYTF | TGTGCCAGCAGTAAAGGGGTGGGGAACTATGGCTACACCTTC
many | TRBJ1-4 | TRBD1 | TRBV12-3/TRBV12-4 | CASSPTGRGSEKLFF | TGTGCCAGCAGCCCGACAGGGAGAGGAAGTGAAAAACTGTTTTTT
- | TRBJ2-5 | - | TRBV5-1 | CASSLAGGRGKETQYF | TGCGCCAGCAGCTTGGCCGGGGGCCGCGGGAAAGAGACCCAGTACTTC
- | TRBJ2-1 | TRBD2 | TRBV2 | CASSLAGGSGNEQFF | TGTGCCAGCAGTCTAGCGGGGGGGTCGGGCAATGAGCAGTTCTTC
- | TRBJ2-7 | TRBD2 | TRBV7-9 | CASSRQREAYEQYF | TGTGCCAGCAGCAGACAGCGGGAGGCTTACGAGCAGTACTTC
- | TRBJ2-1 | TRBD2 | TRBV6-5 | CASSYSSSLAVRREQFF | TGTGCCAGCAGTTACTCGAGTAGTCTAGCGGTAAGACGGGAGCAGTTCTTC
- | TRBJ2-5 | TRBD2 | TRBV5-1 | CASSLATSGRGETQYF | TGCGCCAGCAGCTTGGCTACTAGCGGGAGGGGCGAGACCCAGTACTTC
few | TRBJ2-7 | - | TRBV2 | CASKFDRFLPYEQYF | TGTGCCAGCAAGTTCGACCGATTTCTCCCCTACGAGCAGTACTTC
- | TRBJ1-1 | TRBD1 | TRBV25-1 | CASSRQGAITEAFF | TGTGCCAGCAGCAGACAGGGGGCTATCACTGAAGCTTTCTTT
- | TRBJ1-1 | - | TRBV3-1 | CASSRGYRTEAFF | TGTGCCAGCAGCCGGGGGTATAGAACTGAAGCTTTCTTT
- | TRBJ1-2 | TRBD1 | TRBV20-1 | CSARIQGAGGYTF | TGCAGTGCTAGGATACAGGGGGCGGGAGGCTACACCTTC
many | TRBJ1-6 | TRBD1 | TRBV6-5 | CASRRTGLTLHF | TGTGCCAGCAGACGGACAGGGCTGACCCTCCACTTT
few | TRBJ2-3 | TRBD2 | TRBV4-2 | CASSHRTSGTTDTQYF | TGTGCCAGCAGCCACCGGACTAGCGGGACCACAGATACGCAGTATTTT
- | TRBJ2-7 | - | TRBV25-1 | CASSEGGLTYEQYF | TGTGCCAGCAGTGAAGGGGGGCTCACCTACGAGCAGTACTTC
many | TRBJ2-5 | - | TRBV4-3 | CASSQVGAAEETQYF | TGCGCCAGCAGCCAAGTCGGGGCGGCGGAAGAGACCCAGTACTTC
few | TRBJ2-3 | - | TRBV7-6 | CASSLDGIPPDTQYF | TGTGCCAGCAGCTTAGACGGGATTCCCCCAGATACGCAGTATTTT
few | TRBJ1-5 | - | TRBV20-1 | CSAPPGRGPVQPQHF | TGCAGTGCTCCCCCCGGTCGGGGGCCGGTTCAGCCCCAGCATTTT
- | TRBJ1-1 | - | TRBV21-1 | CASSKGVQNTEAFF | TGTGCCAGCAGCAAGGGGGTGCAGAACACTGAAGCTTTCTTT